The T cell receptor beta chain described here comes from a study of T cell responses to AZD1222 COVID-19 vaccine (dated by TCRdb to the early 2020s). For the wider study: A total of approximately 240 trial participants underwent TCR sequencing, of whom roughly 210 had received two doses of AZD1222 and roughly 26 had received two doses of the MenACWY control vaccine. Trial participants were enrolled by age into 18-55, 56-69 and 70-plus year subgroups, with about 150, 28 and 57 TCR-sequenced participants respectively. Summary of the overall study and its limitations: The vaccine-associated CD4 TCRs covered the entire spike protein, and the dominant responses fell in regions 160-218 and 743-854. Conclusions about previously exposed vaccinees are limited, since just five or six AZD1222 recipients were seropositive for SARS-CoV-2 at baseline. No day 14 peak-response samples were available, so repertoires were characterized only after the peak T cell response. In the small 56-69-year group, the increase in depth fell short of significance, most likely because of low power. Participants were mostly white British and included more females than males, and it was suggested by the authors that clonal diversity may have been underestimated. After two AZD1222 doses, both the breadth and the depth of spike-specific TCRs were significantly higher than at day 0 and than in MenACWY recipients. Reportedly, close to half of the unique spike-specific TCRs recognized epitopes lying outside the regions that are mutated in the B.1.351 and B.1.1.7 variants.

In this sample, this clone turned up once. Its binding antigen is unknown. No base quality information exists; no much larger clone differs at one position. The CDR3 regions of human TCRbeta chains were analyzed by immunosequencing. Per the original workflow: Repertoire TCRs were checked for matches against a reference library of SARS-CoV-2-specific TCRs that had been generated using the MIRA antigen-specificity platform. Breadth was defined as the fraction of unique TCRs that were SARS-CoV-2-associated, and depth was defined as the fraction of total T cells that were SARS-CoV-2-associated. Using the MIRA data, each spike-specific TCR was assigned both to the spike region to which the TCR was reactive and to a CD4 or CD8 class. Log10-transformed breadth and depth values were compared by one-way ANOVA with Sidak's multiple comparisons tests. Here the immuneACCESS table is served through TCRdb, limited to in-frame sequences with V and J called. Missing clones are a known gap in these copies; in checked studies unresolved V genes cover under half, and the rest lacks a known reason. V, J and clone size reflect that table, while D and trimming were determined from the DNA. The sample table records 200,000 or so clones; approximately 95% of these occur just once. The ten largest make up less than 1.2% of the sample.

The intended sense of this specimen's time point label: about 28 days (+/-7) after the second vaccine dose. AZD1222 recipients whose second dose came at about 4 weeks and those whose second dose came at about 12 weeks were combined into one group, since spike-specific TCR depth and breadth did not differ between the two schedules. Vaccinee samples came from UK trials COV001 and COV002, including a single-blind randomized controlled phase 2/3 trial of AZD1222 (ChAdOx1 nCoV-19) in healthy adults. For TCRbeta chain sequencing, PBMC samples were collected from trial participants at day 0 and at day 28 after the second dose. CDR1 SGHDT and CDR2 YYEEEE were looked up in the germline V gene. The CDR3 spans 14 residues, from the cysteine through the phenylalanine. This entry keeps only the CDR3 DNA: 42 bases, framed from base 1. Trimming accounts for 2 bases at V and 10 bases at J, while the number of junction bases matched to no gene is 6.

Source: peripheral blood, taken 28 days after the second AZD1222 dose. The chain employs TRBV5-6 and TRBJ1-4; TRBD1 agrees with 9 junctional bases. This clonotype was obtained from an adult who received the AZD1222 COVID-19 vaccine. At the DNA level, the sequence is TGTGCCAGCAGCTTCGGGACAGGGCCGGGAAAACTGTTTTTT. It translates to CASSFGTGPGKLFF.